Following are 32 T cell receptor beta chains from one sample sequenced in a study of regulatory T cells in long-lasting Graves disease. CDR3-region Arm-PCR and iRepertoire HTBI primers produced the TCR beta libraries. Via MiXCR, TCRdb re-called the multiplex PCR reads, giving one row per CDR3 protein. The table has about 200,000 distinct CDR3 sequences, around 18% seen once. Specified time point: newly diagnosed GD, antithyroid drugs for less than 3 months. TCR sequences were obtained from RNA taken from PBMCs. The sequencing used peripheral blood mononuclear cells (PBMCs), collected at new diagnosis, from a patient treated with antithyroid drugs. All receptors come from a female donor with Graves disease.

This clonotype has ten or more counts. The rearrangement joins TRBV28 to TRBJ2-5; perhaps TRBD1 as D (6 bases). V was pared by 5 bases and J by 4 bases, with 17 bases between. Germline V lookup: CDR1 MDHEN, CDR2 SYDVKM. The length of the CDR3 is 15 residues. CDR3 in amino acids: CASSPAPGQRETQYF. For the CDR3, the DNA is TGTGCCAGCAGTCCCGCTCCCGGACAGCGAGAGACCCAGTACTTC.

In its sample, this clonotype was seen many times. This sequence joins TRBV3-1 and TRBJ1-2; TRBD1 aligns across 11 bases. This CDR3 is built from 17 residues. Trimming removed 0 bases from V and 6 bases from J; junction bases left unmatched: 9. In germline, CDR1 is LGHDT, CDR2 YNNKEL (reference sequence). The CDR3 loop is CASSQEPPGQGANGYTF. CDR3 nucleotide sequence: TGTGCCAGCAGCCAAGAACCCCCTGGACAGGGGGCTAATGGCTACACCTTC. Full variable domain (outside the CDR3, taken from reference TRBV3-1 and TRBJ1-2): DTAVSQTPKYLVTQMGNDKSIKCEQNLGHDTMYWYKQDSKKFLKIMFSYNNKELIINETVPNRFSPKSPDKAHLNLHINSLELGDSAVYFCASSQEPPGQGANGYTFGSGTRLTVV.

This clonotype was observed many times. The V and J genes are TRBV7-9 and TRBJ2-7; D is ambiguous. V was trimmed by 4 bases and J by 5 bases, leaving 12 bases between them. From germline, CDR1 is SEHNR and CDR2 FQNEAQ (reference sequence). This CDR3 has 13 amino acids. The CDR3 protein is CASSSGLQHEQYF. CDR3 bases: TGTGCCAGCAGCTCCGGGCTTCAACACGAGCAGTACTTC. Complete variable domain (other parts from reference TRBV7-9 and TRBJ2-7): DTGVSQNPRHKITKRGQNVTFRCDPISEHNRLYWYRQTLGQGPEFLTYFQNEAQLEKSRLLSDRFSAERPKGSFSTLEIQRTEQGDSAMYLCASSSGLQHEQYFGPGTRLTVT.

This chain joins TRBV4-1 and TRBJ2-7; the match to TRBD1 covers 7 bases. CDR1 and CDR2 from the germline V gene are MGHRA and YSYEKL. The CDR3 covers 15 residues. V was clipped by 1 base and J by 2 bases; unmatched bases: 5. CDR3 in amino acids: CASSQVGTAAYEQYF. CDR3 nucleotide sequence: TGCGCCAGCAGCCAAGTCGGGACAGCTGCCTACGAGCAGTACTTC.

This clonotype was observed many times. The rearrangement joins TRBV2 to TRBJ2-3; the D is unclear. The length of the CDR3 is 13 residues. V was shortened by 7 bases and J by 4 bases, with 12 bases between the two germline ends. Per the germline V gene, CDR1 is SNHLY and CDR2 is FYNNEI. The CDR3 DNA reads as TGTGCCAGCACCTCCGTAGTGGCAGATACGCAGTATTTT. Protein: CASTSVVADTQYF.

Ten or more counts support this clonotype. V and J are TRBV9 and TRBJ2-5, with TRBD2 identical over 11 bases. Trimming took 0 bases from V and 5 from J; bases not matched to a gene: 3. Germline CDR1 is SGDLS and CDR2 is YYNGEE. There are 15 residues in the CDR3. The CDR3 bases are TGTGCCAGCAGCGTAGGACTAGCGGGACCGGAGACCCAGTACTTC. The encoded protein is CASSVGLAGPETQYF.

The chain carries TRBV27 and TRBJ1-5; D remains ambiguous. The V and J ends lost 5 bases and 6 bases respectively, with 23 bases between them. The CDR3 has 17 amino acids. Germline V gives CDR1 MNHEY, CDR2 SMNVEV (reference sequence). This CDR3 is CASSGPSQVGGSQPQHF. CDR3 nucleotides: TGTGCCAGCAGTGGGCCGTCGCAGGTGGGAGGAAGTCAGCCCCAGCATTTT.

This clonotype was detected many times. The V and J genes are TRBV11-2 and TRBJ2-5; possibly TRBD1 or TRBD2 for D (6 bases each). Germline values: CDR1 SGHAT, CDR2 FQNNGV. This CDR3 is 15 amino acids long. The V and J ends lost 7 bases and 4 bases respectively, with 19 bases between them. Here the CDR3 DNA reads TGTGCCAGCACCAAAATGGGGGGCGTCGGAGAGACCCAGTACTTC. Translated: CASTKMGGVGETQYF.

This clonotype was counted at least ten times. The genes are TRBV5-8 and TRBJ2-3, with TRBD1 matching 7 bases. V trimming: 2 bases; J trimming: 2 bases; junction bases outside the gene matches: 5. The CDR3 extends over 15 amino acids. Germline V gene data show CDR1 as SGHTS and CDR2 as YDEGEE. CDR3 sequence (DNA): TGTGCCAGCAGCTTCGGGACAGACGACACAGATACGCAGTATTTT. This codes for CASSFGTDDTDTQYF.

The V gene is TRBV20-1, the J gene TRBJ2-5, with 8 bases that match TRBD2. With 7 bases clipped from V and 4 bases from J, the junction kept 2 bases outside the gene matches. Germline V gene lookup returns CDR1 DFQATT and CDR2 SNEGSKA (reference sequence). CDR3 length: 11 residues. The CDR3 protein is CSGLAGETQYF. CDR3 DNA: TGCAGTGGCCTAGCGGGAGAGACCCAGTACTTC.

This clonotype came up many times. V and J are TRBV30 and TRBJ2-1; a weak D match, TRBD2 (6 bases). The CDR3 is made up of 13 amino acids. The germline CDR1 and CDR2 sequences are GTSNPN and SVGIG (reference sequence). Between the trimmed V and J ends, which lost 4 bases and 6 bases, there was a span of 13 bases. CDR3 amino acids: CAWIRDSSNEQFF. CDR3 DNA sequence: TGTGCCTGGATCCGGGACTCCAGCAATGAGCAGTTCTTC. The entire variable domain, with the rest obtained from reference TRBV30 and TRBJ2-1, is as follows: SQTIHQWPATLVQPVGSPLSLECTVEGTSNPNLYWYRQAAGRGLQLLFYSVGIGQISSEVPQNLSASRPQDRQFILSSKKLLLSDSGFYLCAWIRDSSNEQFFGPGTRLTVL.

This clonotype was detected a few times. The chain links TRBV27 to TRBJ1-2; D ambiguous. Deletions cut 6 bases from V and 0 bases from J, with 14 bases between. CDR3 size: 15 residues. CDR1 and CDR2 from the germline V gene are MNHEY and SMNVEV (reference sequence). The CDR3 region has the DNA TGTGCCAGCAGCTCCCGGGGTCGAGCTAACTATGGCTACACCTTC. This translates into CASSSRGRANYGYTF.

On this clonotype: At one end the junction does not follow the germline gene, possibly because of a read error. The chain is built from TRBV7-9 and TRBJ1-4, with 9 bases identical to TRBD1. CDR3 length equals 15 residues. Germline loops: CDR1 SEHNR, CDR2 FQNEAQ (reference sequence). DNA for the CDR3: TGTACCAGCAGCGCCTCCGGGACAGGGAGAGAAAAACTGTTTTTT. Protein product: CTSSASGTGREKLFF.

This clonotype was counted ten times or more. V and J are TRBV2 and TRBJ2-1; D unresolved. Trimming cost V 3 bases and J 5 bases, with 8 bases left between them. CDR1 and CDR2 from the germline V gene are SNHLY and FYNNEI. The CDR3 loop spans 13 amino acids. The CDR3 DNA is TGTGCCAGCAGTGAGGATTGGAACAATGAGCAGTTCTTC. This sequence encodes CASSEDWNNEQFF.

This clonotype was detected many times. This sequence joins TRBV28 and TRBJ2-5; the D is unclear. The CDR3 extends over 12 amino acids. V was trimmed by 6 bases and J by 0 bases, leaving 5 bases between them. Germline V gene data show CDR1 as MDHEN and CDR2 as SYDVKM. CDR3 residues: CASSLNQETQYF. For the CDR3, the DNA is TGTGCCAGCAGCCTGAACCAAGAGACCCAGTACTTC.

This clonotype was detected ten times or more. V usage is TRBV7-2 and J usage is TRBJ2-3, with D possibly matching TRBD2 (5 bases). V gave up 5 bases and J gave up 6 bases, with 18 bases separating them. Germline lookup yields CDR1 SGHTA and CDR2 FQGNSA. The CDR3 totals 15 residues. The DNA for the CDR3 is TGTGCCAGCAGCGTTCTGGAGGAACTACTGGATACGCAGTATTTT. It specifies CASSVLEELLDTQYF. The full variable domain, completed using reference TRBV7-2 and TRBJ2-3, is GAGVSQSPSNKVTEKGKDVELRCDPISGHTALYWYRQSLGQGLEFLIYFQGNSAPDKSGLPSDRFSAERTGGSVSTLTIQRTQQEDSAVYLCASSVLEELLDTQYFGPGTRLTVL.

The table lists this clonotype with a count of one. It differs at one base from a far larger clone, so likely a read error. The chain joins TRBV12-3 or TRBV12-4 to TRBJ2-1; TRBD2 is a possible D gene (5 bases). This CDR3 has 16 residues. The DNA for the CDR3 is TGTGCCAGCAGTTTCCTTAGCGCCTCCCCCTCCAATGGGCAGTTCTTC. This codes for CASSFLSASPSNGQFF.

A word on this clonotype: This clone may be a read error of a much larger clone one base away. The CDR3 DNA reads as TGTGCCAGCTCACCGGGCAGATCCCACGAGCAGTACTTC. Translated: CASSPGRSHEQYF. The genes are TRBV18 and TRBJ2-7, with D unclear. The CDR3 sequence is 13 residues long. The V and J ends lost 3 bases and 5 bases respectively, with 11 bases between them. CDR1 is KGHSH, CDR2 LQKENI, per germline.

This clonotype has at least ten counts. The rearrangement links TRBV7-2 to TRBJ1-1; tentative D call: TRBD1 (5 bases). Germline-derived CDR1 and CDR2 are SGHTA and FQGNSA. V was pared by 5 bases and J by 1 base, with 8 bases between. The CDR3 spans 13 residues. The CDR3 region has the DNA TGTGCCAGCAGCAACGGGGGGAACACTGAAGCTTTCTTT. Encoded protein: CASSNGGNTEAFF.

This clonotype was seen repeatedly, ten times or more. The rearrangement links TRBV5-1 to TRBJ2-7; 8 nucleotides align to TRBD1. CDR1 is SGHRS and CDR2 is YFSETQ in the germline V gene. J gave up 3 bases and V 4 bases, and 6 bases lay outside the gene matches. The CDR3 contains 14 residues. The CDR3 DNA sequence: TGCGCCAGCAGCCTAACAGGACAGGGCTACGAGCAGTACTTC. It codes for CASSLTGQGYEQYF.

The chain recombines TRBV10-3 with TRBJ1-2, with a tentative D call TRBD1 (6 bases). The germline gives CDR1 ENHRY, CDR2 SYGVKD. V was clipped by 6 bases and J by 3 bases, with 11 bases between them. The CDR3 sequence is 13 residues long. The CDR3 region is CAIRDSEYYGYTF. In nucleotides, the CDR3 is TGTGCCATCAGGGACAGCGAATACTATGGCTACACCTTC.

This clonotype occurred many times. The rearrangement uses TRBV20-1 and TRBJ2-1; 9 bases line up with TRBD1. J was trimmed by 16 bases and V by 0 bases; bases with no gene match: 7. CDR1 is DFQATT and CDR2 is SNEGSKA in the germline V gene (reference sequence). The CDR3 runs 12 residues. The CDR3 DNA sequence: TGCAGTGCTAGAGATGGGACAGGGTTGATATTCTTC. This encodes CSARDGTGLIFF.

This clonotype was seen repeatedly, ten times or more. This chain uses TRBV9 with TRBJ2-2, with 10 bases that match TRBD2. The ends lost 0 bases at V and 10 bases at J; junction bases unmatched: 9. Germline CDR1 and CDR2: SGDLS and YYNGEE. CDR3 length: 16 residues. This CDR3 reads CASSVELAGRKMELFF. CDR3 nucleotides: TGTGCCAGCAGCGTAGAACTAGCGGGGAGAAAGATGGAGCTGTTTTTT.

This clonotype was detected many times. CDR3 coding DNA: TGTGCCAGCAGTCGAGGGGATCAGCCCCAGCATTTT. This translates into CASSRGDQPQHF. The rearrangement joins TRBV12-3 or TRBV12-4 to TRBJ1-5; D possibly corresponds to TRBD1 (5 bases). CDR3 size: 12 residues. The V and J ends lost 5 bases and 5 bases respectively, with 7 bases between them.

This clonotype was counted ten times or more. The rearrangement links TRBV7-6 to TRBJ2-1, with 9 bases matching TRBD1. Germline V lookup: CDR1 SGHVS, CDR2 FNYEAQ. The CDR3 consists of 16 residues. Germline trimming cut 5 bases from V and 8 bases from J; bases unmatched to any gene: 13. The DNA for the CDR3 is TGTGCCAGCAGCCCCCGACGGGGACAGGGTAGAGATGAGCAGTTCTTC. This translates into CASSPRRGQGRDEQFF.

This clonotype was seen many times. This chain connects TRBV11-2 to TRBJ2-7; D perhaps matches TRBD1 (5 bases). This CDR3 has 14 residues. Germline loops: CDR1 SGHAT, CDR2 FQNNGV. Trimming took 5 bases from V and 3 from J, leaving 14 bases between them. The CDR3 is CASSPQGQYYEQYF. Written as DNA, the CDR3 is TGTGCCAGCAGCCCCCAAGGACAATACTACGAGCAGTACTTC.

Ten or more counts support this clonotype. V is TRBV6-2 or TRBV6-3 and J is TRBJ2-3; TRBD1 or TRBD2 may be the D gene (6 bases each). With 4 bases removed from V and 4 bases from J, the gap between germline ends came to 21 bases. Germline loops: CDR1 MNHEY, CDR2 SVGEGT. The CDR3 length is 17 residues. CDR3 nucleotides: TGTGCCAGCAGTTCGCGTTGGTGGGGGGCAGGTCCAGATACGCAGTATTTT. It yields the protein CASSSRWWGAGPDTQYF.

Of note for this clonotype: Possible read error: a much larger clone is one base away. The chain joins TRBV7-2 to TRBJ1-6; TRBD1 matches at 9 bases. Germline V gene lookup returns CDR1 SGHTA and CDR2 FQGNSA. V trimming: 5 bases; J trimming: 11 bases; junction bases outside the gene matches: 13. This CDR3 region has 16 residues. The CDR3, as DNA: TGTGCCAGCAGCATCGAACAGACAGGGGGGTATCCACCCCTCCACTTT. It translates to CASSIEQTGGYPPLHF.

This chain joins TRBV6-1 and TRBJ2-7; TRBD2 aligns across 10 bases. Germline trimming cut 1 base from V and 2 bases from J; bases unmatched to any gene: 5. The germline V gene has CDR1 MNHNS and CDR2 SASEGT. The CDR3 spans 16 residues. CDR3 sequence reads: CASSEDPGTSAYEQYF. CDR3 DNA sequence: TGTGCCAGCAGTGAAGATCCCGGGACTAGCGCCTACGAGCAGTACTTC.

This clonotype was detected a few times. A far more abundant clone sits one base away, making this likely a read error. The CDR3 is CATSDGGLAGGYEQYF. CDR3 bases: TGTGCCACCAGTGACGGGGGACTAGCGGGAGGGTACGAGCAGTACTTC. The rearrangement uses TRBV24-1 and TRBJ2-3, with 16 bases identical to TRBD2. The J call could be wrong; TRBJ2-7 is a better fit for the DNA end. The CDR3 runs to 16 residues. Germline V CDR1 and CDR2: KGHDR, SFDVKD.

This clonotype was seen at least ten times. The chain employs TRBV20-1 and TRBJ1-2; D remains ambiguous. V dropped 5 bases and J dropped 8 bases, with 18 bases sitting between them. This CDR3 spans 13 amino acids. The germline gives CDR1 DFQATT, CDR2 SNEGSKA (reference sequence). CDR3 sequence: CSAGGGPLDGYTF. The CDR3 bases are TGCAGTGCTGGTGGAGGGCCCCTCGACGGCTACACCTTC.

This clonotype was seen ten or more times. The rearrangement uses TRBV24-1 and TRBJ2-5, with 10 bases lining up with TRBD2. In germline, CDR1 is KGHDR, CDR2 SFDVKD. V shed 5 bases and J 3 bases; nucleotides not matched to a gene: 2. This CDR3 contains 14 residues. The CDR3 DNA sequence: TGTGCCACCAGTGTCAGCGGGAGGGAAGAGACCCAGTACTTC. It codes for CATSVSGREETQYF.